The TCR beta chain under discussion was sequenced for a study of blood T cell repertoires in COVID-19. The authors' processing: Amplification from reference gene primers served as the basis for estimated nucleated cell counts. TCRdb's table, derived via immunoSEQ multiplex PCR, lists solely in-frame clones and lacks some. That table supplies the V and J calls and clone size; D and trimming were determined from the DNA. The sample contains 200,000 to 250,000 clones, 70% to 85% of which appear only once. Recovered participants had two consecutive negative NP/OP PCR tests, healthcare professional clearance, or symptom resolution. The TCR sequence derives from a woman in her sixties or seventies who had recovered from COVID-19. Sequenced input: PBMCs or T cells enriched from blood (not recorded which).

CDR3 in DNA: TGTGCCAGCAGCTTGGGGGTTTACCCAGGCTACGAGCAGTACTTC. Its translation is CASSLGVYPGYEQYF. This chain joins TRBV5-6 and TRBJ2-7; no reliable D call. The CDR3 extends over 15 amino acids. V lost 0 bases, J lost 3 bases, and 13 bases lay in between. Germline assignment: CDR1 SGHDT and CDR2 YYEEEE.